The 22 T cell receptor beta chains reported below all come from one sample, sequenced in a study of OX40 agonist ivuxolimab in advanced cancers. Produced via immunoSEQ multiplex PCR; TCRdb's table is partial and in-frame only. The sample consists of about 36,000 clones, 78% of them appearing once. This material consisted of CD4+ or CD8+ T cells sorted from blood, taken in a trial of the OX40 agonist ivuxolimab. The receptors originated from an adult with an advanced solid tumor such as melanoma, head and neck, liver or kidney cancer.

The chain uses TRBV6-6 and TRBJ2-7; D not resolved. V lost 8 bases to trimming and J lost 0 bases, with 14 bases between them. CDR3 size: 14 residues. Germline assignment: CDR1 MNHNY and CDR2 SVGAGI (reference sequence). The CDR3 is CASRLGRLSYEQYF. DNA for the CDR3: TGTGCCAGCCGCTTGGGCAGACTCTCCTACGAGCAGTACTTC.

This clone was seen a single time. The V and J genes are TRBV20-1 and TRBJ2-7; D gene ambiguous. V was clipped by 3 bases and J by 4 bases, with 7 bases between them. CDR3 length equals 11 residues. Germline CDR1 and CDR2: DFQATT and SNEGSKA (reference sequence). The CDR3 sequence is CSASLGYEQYF. The CDR3 DNA is TGCAGTGCTAGCCTGGGATACGAGCAGTACTTC.

V is TRBV18 and J is TRBJ2-3, with D unresolved. CDR3 length: 14 residues. Trimming shortened V by 2 bases and J by 0 bases, and 6 bases separated the two germline ends. The germline gives CDR1 KGHSH, CDR2 LQKENI. The CDR3 loop reads CASSPIRSTDTQYF. CDR3 nucleotides: TGTGCCAGCTCACCAATAAGAAGCACAGATACGCAGTATTTT. Based on the CDR3 plus reference TRBV18 and TRBJ2-3, the full variable domain is NAGVMQNPRHLVRRRGQEARLRCSPMKGHSHVYWYRQLPEEGLKFMVYLQKENIIDESGMPKERFSAEFPKEGPSILRIQQVVRGDSAAYFCASSPIRSTDTQYFGPGTRLTVL.

This chain links TRBV14 with TRBJ2-7; D ambiguous. Germline CDR1 SGHDN, CDR2 FVKESK. Trimming cost V 0 bases and J 3 bases, with 6 bases left between them. The CDR3 is 13 amino acids. The CDR3 loop reads CASSQDPHYEQYF. For the CDR3, the DNA is TGTGCCAGCAGCCAAGATCCCCACTACGAGCAGTACTTC.

Concerning this clone itself: The sample has other DNA sequences that encode this CDR3 too. The chain has TRBV5-1 and TRBJ2-5, with 7 positions matching TRBD1. J lost 1 base, V lost 4 bases, and 4 bases had no gene match. CDR1 and CDR2 (germline): SGHRS, YFSETQ. The CDR3 length is 14 residues. CDR3 protein: CASSRDSSQETQYF. CDR3 sequence (DNA): TGCGCCAGCAGCCGGGACAGTAGCCAAGAGACCCAGTACTTC.

The CDR3 region has the DNA TGTGCCACCAGCAGAGGTGGATTAGAGACCCAGTACTTC. Its translation: CATSRGGLETQYF. The chain combines TRBV15 with TRBJ2-5; no definite D call. This CDR3 comprises 13 residues. Germline-derived CDR1 and CDR2 are LNHNV and YYDKDF (reference sequence). Trimming shortened V by 1 base and J by 4 bases, and 7 bases separated the two germline ends.

The V call is TRBV13, the J call TRBJ1-2, with 7 bases lining up with TRBD1. Germline loops: CDR1 PRHDT, CDR2 FYEKMQ (reference sequence). V dropped 6 bases and J dropped 6; count of bases not matched to a gene: 19. The CDR3 has 17 amino acids. The CDR3 DNA sequence: TGTGCCAGCAGACCCAGGGGGGTAACCGTTCGAGGAGATGGCTACACCTTC. It translates to CASRPRGVTVRGDGYTF.

Turning to this clone: The same CDR3 arises from other DNA sequences in this sample as well. The rearrangement joins TRBV9 to TRBJ2-7, with 10 bases fitting TRBD1. After removal of 10 bases from V and 3 bases from J, the junction contained 13 bases not matched to a gene. Germline loops: CDR1 SGDLS, CDR2 YYNGEE. This CDR3 has 15 amino acids. This chain's CDR3 is CASSPRDRGYYEQYF. The CDR3 DNA reads as TGTGCCTCCAGTCCCCGGGACAGGGGATACTACGAGCAGTACTTC.

The J gene is TRBJ1-2, the V gene TRBV6-5; no definite D call. The CDR3 spans 11 residues. Trimming shortened V by 8 bases and J by 3 bases, and 7 bases separated the two germline ends. Germline CDR1 is MNHEY and CDR2 is SVGAGI. CDR3 sequence (DNA): TGTGCCAGCTCTAGGGACTATGGCTACACCTTC. Amino acid sequence: CASSRDYGYTF.

The genes are TRBV6-6 and TRBJ2-7; TRBD1 is a possible D gene (5 bases). The CDR3 length is 15 residues. The germline V gene has CDR1 MNHNY and CDR2 SVGAGI (reference sequence). Trimming removed 2 bases at V and 2 bases at J, with 13 bases between. In DNA form, the CDR3 reads TGTGCCAGCAGTTACCCCAGCAGGGTTGCCTACGAGCAGTACTTC. This codes for CASSYPSRVAYEQYF.

In its sample, this clone was seen once. The CDR3 coding sequence is TGCGCCAGCAACCGGGGGGGTCCGATGTCCCAAGAGACCCAGTACTTC. Translated: CASNRGGPMSQETQYF. The V and J genes are TRBV5-1 and TRBJ2-5, with 8 bases fitting TRBD2. After removal of 6 bases from V and 1 base from J, the junction contained 11 bases not matched to a gene. The germline V gene encodes CDR1 SGHRS and CDR2 YFSETQ. The CDR3 sequence is 16 residues long.

The gene calls are TRBV19 and TRBJ1-1, with D uncertain. Per the germline V gene, CDR1 is LNHDA and CDR2 is SQIVND (reference sequence). The CDR3 is 15 amino acids. The ends were cut back, 1 base at V and 2 bases at J, with 11 bases in the middle. CDR3 loop: CASSIVGGFNTEAFF. The CDR3 nucleotides are TGTGCCAGTAGTATAGTAGGCGGCTTCAACACTGAAGCTTTCTTT.

The chain combines TRBV19 with TRBJ2-7, with 9 bases that match TRBD1. Unmatched junction bases numbered 14, after V lost 6 bases and J lost 5 bases. Germline V gene sequence: CDR1 LNHDA, CDR2 SQIVND (reference sequence). This CDR3 region has 16 residues. CDR3 in amino acids: CASSSTPGGQGHEQYF. The CDR3 DNA reads as TGTGCCAGTAGCTCCACCCCCGGGGGACAGGGCCACGAGCAGTACTTC.

This chain uses TRBV28 with TRBJ2-5; 7 positions agree with TRBD1. CDR1 and CDR2 (germline): MDHEN, SYDVKM. The CDR3 sequence is 14 residues long. V trimming: 5 bases; J trimming: 1 base; junction bases outside the gene matches: 4. This CDR3 is CASSTRQGQETQYF. The CDR3, as DNA: TGTGCCAGCAGTACCCGACAGGGCCAAGAGACCCAGTACTTC. The entire variable domain, with the rest obtained from reference TRBV28 and TRBJ2-5, is as follows: DVKVTQSSRYLVKRTGEKVFLECVQDMDHENMFWYRQDPGLGLRLIYFSYDVKMKEKGDIPEGYSVSREKKERFSLILESASTNQTSMYLCASSTRQGQETQYFGPGTRLLVL.

This clone was recorded only once. The V and J genes are TRBV6-6 and TRBJ1-1; TRBD1 matches 10 bases. There are 15 residues in the CDR3. Looked up from germline, CDR1 is MNHNY and CDR2 is SVGAGI (reference sequence). With 9 bases clipped from V and 0 bases from J, the junction kept 7 bases outside the gene matches. The CDR3 region is CASDGTGVVNTEAFF. The CDR3 nucleotides are TGTGCCAGTGACGGGACAGGGGTGGTGAACACTGAAGCTTTCTTT.

This clone was found a few times. CDR3 nucleotide sequence: TGTGCCAGCTCACCAACCCAGACGGGCAATCAGCCCCAGCATTTT. Residues: CASSPTQTGNQPQHF. The chain combines TRBV18 with TRBJ1-5, with unresolved D. In germline, CDR1 is KGHSH, CDR2 LQKENI. The CDR3 runs 15 residues. V lost 2 bases and J 2 bases, leaving 10 bases between the germline ends.

This clone is classed as medium-sized (0.01 to 0.1%). Written as DNA, the CDR3 is TGTGCCTGGAGGGGAGTCCCCAGGACCCTGAACACTGAAGCTTTCTTT. Its translation: CAWRGVPRTLNTEAFF. V gene TRBV30 combines with J gene TRBJ1-1; D gene unclear. The CDR3 runs 16 residues. Germline loops: CDR1 GTSNPN, CDR2 SVGIG (reference sequence). Trimming shortened V by 3 bases and J by 0 bases, and 17 bases separated the two germline ends.

The V and J genes are TRBV20-1 and TRBJ2-1; D gene unclear. The V end was cut by 5 bases, the J end by 9 bases, with 8 bases between. Germline CDR1 reads DFQATT; CDR2 reads SNEGSKA (reference sequence). The CDR3 covers 10 residues. CDR3 DNA sequence: TGCAGTGCTCCACGTGGTGAGCAGTTCTTC. As protein: CSAPRGEQFF.

In DNA form, the CDR3 reads TGTGCCAGCAGTTTATCGGGGGCTCCGGTAGATACGCAGTATTTT. It codes for CASSLSGAPVDTQYF. The rearrangement joins TRBV28 to TRBJ2-3, with D perhaps matching TRBD1 or TRBD2 (6 bases each). Germline V gene lookup returns CDR1 MDHEN and CDR2 SYDVKM. CDR3 length: 15 amino acids. V dropped 1 base and J dropped 5 bases, with 13 bases sitting between them. The variable domain in full, completed from reference TRBV28 and TRBJ2-3, reads DVKVTQSSRYLVKRTGEKVFLECVQDMDHENMFWYRQDPGLGLRLIYFSYDVKMKEKGDIPEGYSVSREKKERFSLILESASTNQTSMYLCASSLSGAPVDTQYFGPGTRLTVL.

The chain combines TRBV28 with TRBJ2-5; the D gene could be TRBD1 or TRBD2 (5 bases each). Between the trimmed V and J ends, which lost 3 bases and 4 bases, there was a span of 18 bases. Looked up from germline, CDR1 is MDHEN and CDR2 is SYDVKM. The CDR3 runs 16 residues. Written as DNA, the CDR3 is TGTGCCAGCAGTTTGGGAGCAGGGTTTAAGGGAGAGACCCAGTACTTC. This sequence encodes CASSLGAGFKGETQYF.

The chain recombines TRBV7-3 with TRBJ2-2; D is perhaps TRBD1 (6 bases). V lost 5 bases, J lost 1 base, and 14 bases lay in between. Looked up from germline, CDR1 is SGHTA and CDR2 is FQGTGA. The CDR3 contains 16 residues. The CDR3 DNA reads TGTGCCAGCAGCCCGACGGCCAGGGGGAACACCGGGGAGCTGTTTTTT. It codes for CASSPTARGNTGELFF.

This clone was detected once. The V call is TRBV4-2, the J call TRBJ2-1; 13 bases match TRBD2. The CDR3 covers 16 residues. CDR1 and CDR2 from the germline V gene are LGHNA and YNFKEQ. The J segment lost 5 bases and the V segment lost 4 bases, leaving 5 bases of the junction unmatched. The CDR3 protein is CASSPVGLAGDNEQFF. CDR3 DNA: TGTGCCAGCAGCCCAGTCGGACTAGCGGGGGACAATGAGCAGTTCTTC.